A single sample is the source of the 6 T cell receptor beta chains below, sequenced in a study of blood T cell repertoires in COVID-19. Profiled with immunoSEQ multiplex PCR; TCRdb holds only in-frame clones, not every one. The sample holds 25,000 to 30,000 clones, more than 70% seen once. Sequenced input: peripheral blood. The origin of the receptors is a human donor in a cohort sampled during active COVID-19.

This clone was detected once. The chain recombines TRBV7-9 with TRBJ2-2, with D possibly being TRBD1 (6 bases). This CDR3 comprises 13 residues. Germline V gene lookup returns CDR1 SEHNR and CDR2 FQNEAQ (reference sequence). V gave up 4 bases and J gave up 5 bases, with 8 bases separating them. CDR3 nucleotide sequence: TGTGCCAGCAGCTCGGACAGAACCGGGGAGCTGTTTTTT. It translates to CASSSDRTGELFF.

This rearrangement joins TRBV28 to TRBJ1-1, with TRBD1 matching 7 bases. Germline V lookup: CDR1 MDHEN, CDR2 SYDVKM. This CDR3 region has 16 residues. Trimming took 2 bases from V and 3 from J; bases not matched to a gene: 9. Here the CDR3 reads CASSLVGTARDTEAFF. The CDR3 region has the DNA TGTGCCAGCAGTTTAGTAGGGACAGCTAGGGACACTGAAGCTTTCTTT. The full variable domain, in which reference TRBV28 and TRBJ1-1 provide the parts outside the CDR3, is DVKVTQSSRYLVKRTGEKVFLECVQDMDHENMFWYRQDPGLGLRLIYFSYDVKMKEKGDIPEGYSVSREKKERFSLILESASTNQTSMYLCASSLVGTARDTEAFFGQGTRLTVV.

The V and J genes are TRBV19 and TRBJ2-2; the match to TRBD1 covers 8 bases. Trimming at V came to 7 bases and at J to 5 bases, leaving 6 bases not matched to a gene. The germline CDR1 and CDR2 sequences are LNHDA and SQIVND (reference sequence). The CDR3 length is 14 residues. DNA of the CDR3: TGTGCCAGTATCCGAACAGGGGGGACCGGGGAGCTGTTTTTT. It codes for CASIRTGGTGELFF.

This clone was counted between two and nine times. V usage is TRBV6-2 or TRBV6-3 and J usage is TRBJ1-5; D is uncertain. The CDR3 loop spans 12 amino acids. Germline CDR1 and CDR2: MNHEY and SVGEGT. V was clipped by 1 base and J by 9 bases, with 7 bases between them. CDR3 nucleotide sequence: TGTGCCAGCAGTTACTATCCTCGGCCCCAGCATTTT. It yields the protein CASSYYPRPQHF.

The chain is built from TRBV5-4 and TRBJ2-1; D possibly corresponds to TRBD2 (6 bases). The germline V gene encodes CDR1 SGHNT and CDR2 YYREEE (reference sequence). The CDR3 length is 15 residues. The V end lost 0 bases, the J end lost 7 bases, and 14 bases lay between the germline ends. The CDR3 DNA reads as TGTGCCAGCAGCTTGGGGCAGGGCGGGGTGAATGAGCAGTTCTTC. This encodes CASSLGQGGVNEQFF.

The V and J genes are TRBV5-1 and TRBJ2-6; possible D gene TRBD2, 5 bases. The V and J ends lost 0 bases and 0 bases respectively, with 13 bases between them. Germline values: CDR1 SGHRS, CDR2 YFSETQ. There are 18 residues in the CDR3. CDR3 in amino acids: CASSLVGVEASGANVLTF. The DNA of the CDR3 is TGCGCCAGCAGCTTGGTCGGGGTGGAAGCCTCTGGGGCCAACGTCCTGACTTTC.